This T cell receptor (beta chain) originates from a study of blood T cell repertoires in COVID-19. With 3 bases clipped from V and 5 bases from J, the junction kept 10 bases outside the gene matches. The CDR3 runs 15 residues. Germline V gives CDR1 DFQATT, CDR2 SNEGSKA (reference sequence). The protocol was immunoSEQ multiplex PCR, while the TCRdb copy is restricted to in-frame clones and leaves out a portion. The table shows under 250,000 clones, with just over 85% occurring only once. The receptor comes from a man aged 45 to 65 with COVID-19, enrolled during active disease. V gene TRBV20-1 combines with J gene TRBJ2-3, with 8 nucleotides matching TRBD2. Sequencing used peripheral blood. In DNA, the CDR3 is TGCAGTGCTAGTGAGGTAGCGGGAAGGATAGATACGCAGTATTTT. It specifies CSASEVAGRIDTQYF.